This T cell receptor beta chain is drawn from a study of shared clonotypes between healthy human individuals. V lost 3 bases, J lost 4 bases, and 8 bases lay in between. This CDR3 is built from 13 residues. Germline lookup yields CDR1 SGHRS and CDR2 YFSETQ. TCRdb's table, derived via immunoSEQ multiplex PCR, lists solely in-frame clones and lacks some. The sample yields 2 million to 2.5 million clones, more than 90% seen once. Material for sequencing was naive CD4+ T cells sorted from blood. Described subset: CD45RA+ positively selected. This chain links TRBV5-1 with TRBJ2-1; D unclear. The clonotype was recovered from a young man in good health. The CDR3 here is CASSYWGYNEQFF. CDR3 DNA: TGCGCCAGCAGCTACTGGGGTTACAATGAGCAGTTCTTC.